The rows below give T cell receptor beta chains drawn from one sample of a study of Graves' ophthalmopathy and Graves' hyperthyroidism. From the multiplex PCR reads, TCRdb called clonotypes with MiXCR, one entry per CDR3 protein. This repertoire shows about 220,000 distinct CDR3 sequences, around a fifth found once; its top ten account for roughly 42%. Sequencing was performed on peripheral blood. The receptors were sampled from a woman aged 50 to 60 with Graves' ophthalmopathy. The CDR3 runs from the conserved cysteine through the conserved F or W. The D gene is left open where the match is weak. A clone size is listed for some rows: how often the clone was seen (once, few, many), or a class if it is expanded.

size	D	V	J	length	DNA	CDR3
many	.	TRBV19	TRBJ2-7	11	TGTGCCAGTGGACCTGAATACGAGCAGTACTTC	CASGPEYEQYF
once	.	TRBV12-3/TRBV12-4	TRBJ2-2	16	TGTGCCAGCAGTTTATGGGTGGGGGGACGCACCGGGGAGCTGTTTTTT	CASSLWVGGRTGELFF
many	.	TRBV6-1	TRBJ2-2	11	TGTGCCAGCACACAGGGCGGGGAGCTGTTTTTT	CASTQGGELFF
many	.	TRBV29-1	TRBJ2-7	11	TGCAGCGCCAGGGAGGAATACGAGCAGTACTTC	CSAREEYEQYF
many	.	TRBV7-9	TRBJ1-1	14	TGTGCCAGCAGCTCCGCTCTTTCGAACACTGAAGCTTTCTTT	CASSSALSNTEAFF
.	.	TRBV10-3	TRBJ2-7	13	TGTGCCATCAGTGGTGGACAAACCTACGAGCAGTACTTC	CAISGGQTYEQYF
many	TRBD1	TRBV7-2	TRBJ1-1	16	TGTGCCAGCAGCCCACTGGGACAGGGGAAGAACACTGAAGCTTTCTTT	CASSPLGQGKNTEAFF
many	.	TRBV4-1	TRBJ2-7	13	TGCGCCAGCAGCCCACAGGGCTCGCACGAGCAGTACTTC	CASSPQGSHEQYF
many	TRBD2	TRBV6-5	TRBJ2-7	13	TGTGCCAGCAGACCTAGCGGGTCCTACGAGCAGTACTTC	CASRPSGSYEQYF
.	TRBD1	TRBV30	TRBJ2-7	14	TGTGCCTGGGGCCCGACAGGGATCTCCTACGAGCAGTACTTC	CAWGPTGISYEQYF
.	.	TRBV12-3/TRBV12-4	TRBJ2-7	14	TGTGCCAGCAGTCCGACTAGATCCTCAGTGGGGCAGTACTTC	CASSPTRSSVGQYF
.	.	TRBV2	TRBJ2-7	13	TGTGCCAGCATAGGGGACACCTCCTACGAGCAGTACTTC	CASIGDTSYEQYF
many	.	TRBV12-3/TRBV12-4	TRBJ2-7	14	TGTGCCACCGGGCCCGGACGGAGATCCTACGAGCAGTACTTC	CATGPGRRSYEQYF
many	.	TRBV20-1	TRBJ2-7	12	TGCAGTGCTAGAGGGCCCAGTTACGAGCAGTACTTC	CSARGPSYEQYF
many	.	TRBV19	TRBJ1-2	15	TGTGCCAGTAGTATCCCCCCGGGAGAGTACTATGGCTACACCTTC	CASSIPPGEYYGYTF
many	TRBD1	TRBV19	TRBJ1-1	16	TGTGCCACCCGCTCTGGATGGGGACAGGGTGTATCTGAAGCTTTCTTT	CATRSGWGQGVSEAFF
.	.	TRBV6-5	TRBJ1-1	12	TGTGCCAGCAGTCACTACGATGGTGAAGCTTTCTTT	CASSHYDGEAFF
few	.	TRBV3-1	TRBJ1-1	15	TGTGCCAGCAGCGACAACAGGGAGCTGAACACTGAAGCTTTCTTT	CASSDNRELNTEAFF
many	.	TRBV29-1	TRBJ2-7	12	TGCAGCGTGCGACTTGATTCTTACGAGCAGTACTTC	CSVRLDSYEQYF
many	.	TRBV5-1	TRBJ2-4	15	TGCGCCAGCAGCTTGGGAGACCTAGCCAAAAACATTCAGTACTTC	CASSLGDLAKNIQYF
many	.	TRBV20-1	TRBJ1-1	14	TGCAGTGCTAGAGTGGGGCAAATGAACACTGAAGCTTTCTTT	CSARVGQMNTEAFF
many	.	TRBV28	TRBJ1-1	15	TGTGCCAGCACCCCAGGCGGGGGGGCCGGCACTGAAGCTTTCTTT	CASTPGGGAGTEAFF
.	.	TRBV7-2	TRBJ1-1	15	TGTGCCAGCAGCTTACGAGGGACCCGAAACACTGAAGCTTTCTTT	CASSLRGTRNTEAFF
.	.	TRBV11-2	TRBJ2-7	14	TGTGCCAGCAGCTCCCCCCGGGGAGCCTACGAGCAGTACTTC	CASSSPRGAYEQYF
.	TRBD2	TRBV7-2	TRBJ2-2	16	TGTGCCAGCAGCTCCAGCGCGACTAGCGGCTGGGGGGAGCTGTTTTTT	CASSSSATSGWGELFF
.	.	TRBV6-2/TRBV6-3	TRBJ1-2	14	TGTGCCAGCAGTTACAGCTGGGACCCCTATGGCTACAACTTC	CASSYSWDPYGYNF
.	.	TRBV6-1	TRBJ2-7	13	TGTGCCAGCGGGGCGGGATCCCCCTACGAGCAGTACTTC	CASGAGSPYEQYF
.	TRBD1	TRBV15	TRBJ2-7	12	TGTGCCACCAGCAGGGACAGGGGCGAGCAGTACTTC	CATSRDRGEQYF
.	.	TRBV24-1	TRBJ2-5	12	TGTGCCACCAGTGATTCAAGGGAGACCCAGTACTTC	CATSDSRETQYF
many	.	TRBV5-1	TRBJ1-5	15	TGCGCCAGCAGCCCCTGGACGGGCGGCAATCAGCCCCAGCATTTT	CASSPWTGGNQPQHF
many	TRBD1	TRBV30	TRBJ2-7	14	TGTGCCTGGAAAAACCAGGGGGCGTCCTACGAGCAGTACTTC	CAWKNQGASYEQYF
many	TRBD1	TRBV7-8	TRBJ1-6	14	TGTGCCAGCAGCCCCGGGGACAGGGTGTCACCCCTCCACTTT	CASSPGDRVSPLHF
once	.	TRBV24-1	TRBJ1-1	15	TGTGCCAGCAGTTTCAGGGGCAGAGTGAACACTGAAGCTTTCTTT	CASSFRGRVNTEAFF
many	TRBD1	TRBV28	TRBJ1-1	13	TGTGCCAGCAGGTACGGGACAGTTGGTGAAGCTTTCTTT	CASRYGTVGEAFF
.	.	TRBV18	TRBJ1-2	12	TGTGCCAGCTCACCGGACAGCTATGGCTACACCTTC	CASSPDSYGYTF
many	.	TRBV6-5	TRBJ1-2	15	TGTGCCAGCAGTTACTCGATGTCGGAAGGCTATGGCTACACCTTC	CASSYSMSEGYGYTF
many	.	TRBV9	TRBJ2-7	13	TGTGCCAGCTTCGTCCGGAGCTCCTACGAGCAGTACTTC	CASFVRSSYEQYF
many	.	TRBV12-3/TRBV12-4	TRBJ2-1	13	TGTGCCAGCAGAGACAGTAGCTACAATGAGCAGTTCTTC	CASRDSSYNEQFF
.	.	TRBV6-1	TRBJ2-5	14	TGTGCCAGCAGTCAAAATCCCCTGGTCGAGACCCAGTACTTC	CASSQNPLVETQYF
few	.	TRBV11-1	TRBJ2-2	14	TGTGCCAGCTCCGTGCGGGGCCAAGCCGGGGAGCTGTTTTTT	CASSVRGQAGELFF
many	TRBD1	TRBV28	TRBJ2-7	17	TGTGCCAGCAGTTCCGAAACTCAGGGGGCACGGAATTACGAGCAGTACTTC	CASSSETQGARNYEQYF
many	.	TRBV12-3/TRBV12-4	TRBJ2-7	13	TGTGCCAGCAGTGATGCCCTAGCTAACGAGCAGTACTTC	CASSDALANEQYF
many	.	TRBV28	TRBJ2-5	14	TGTGCCAGCAGTTTATGGACAGTTCAAGAGACCCAGTACTTC	CASSLWTVQETQYF
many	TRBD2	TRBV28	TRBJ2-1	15	TGTGCCAGCAGGACACTAGCGGGAGGGAGTAATGAGCAGTTCTTC	CASRTLAGGSNEQFF
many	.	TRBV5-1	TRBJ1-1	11	TGCGCCAGCAAAGTAAACACTGAAGCTTTCTTT	CASKVNTEAFF
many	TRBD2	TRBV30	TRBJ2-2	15	TGTGCCCGAGGGGCTAGCGGGGGGCTCACCGGGGAGCTGTTTTTT	CARGASGGLTGELFF
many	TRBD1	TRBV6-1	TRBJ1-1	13	TGTGCCAGCAGTGTCGACAGGGGCACTGAAGCTTTCTTT	CASSVDRGTEAFF
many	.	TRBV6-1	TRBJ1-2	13	TGTGCCAGCAGTGAATTCTGGGGCTATGGCTACACCTTC	CASSEFWGYGYTF
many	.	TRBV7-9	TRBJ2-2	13	TGTGCCACCCGGACAGAGAACACCGGGGAGCTGTTTTTT	CATRTENTGELFF